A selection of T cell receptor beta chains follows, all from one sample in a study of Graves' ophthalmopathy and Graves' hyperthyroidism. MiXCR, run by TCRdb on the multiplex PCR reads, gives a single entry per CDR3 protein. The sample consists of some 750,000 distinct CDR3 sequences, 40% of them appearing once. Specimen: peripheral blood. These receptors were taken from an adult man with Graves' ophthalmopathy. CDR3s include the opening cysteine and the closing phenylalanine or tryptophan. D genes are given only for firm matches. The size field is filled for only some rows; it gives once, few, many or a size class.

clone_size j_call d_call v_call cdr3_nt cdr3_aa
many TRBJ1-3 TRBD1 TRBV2 TGTGCCAGCAGTGAGCAGGGACAGGGGTATTCTGGAAACACCATATATTTT CASSEQGQGYSGNTIYF
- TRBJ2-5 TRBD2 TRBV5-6 TGTGCCAGCAGCTGGGGAGGGTCAGAGACCCAGTACTTC CASSWGGSETQYF
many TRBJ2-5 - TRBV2 TGTGCCACCCGGGACAACCAAGAGACCCAGTACTTC CATRDNQETQYF
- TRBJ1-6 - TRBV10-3 TGTGCCAGCAGTTCGAGATTCGGGGGGATTGATTCACCCCTCCACTTT CASSSRFGGIDSPLHF
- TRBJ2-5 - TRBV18 TGTGCCAGCTCACCCGACCAGAGGGAGACCCAGTACTTC CASSPDQRETQYF
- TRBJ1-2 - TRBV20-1 TGCAGTGCTAGTGCGGCAGGGGATGGCTACACCTTC CSASAAGDGYTF
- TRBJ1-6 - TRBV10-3 TGTGCCAGCTCACCGACGGATTCACCCCTCCACTTT CASSPTDSPLHF
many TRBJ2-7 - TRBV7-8 TGTGCCAGCAGCACGGACAAGGGGGTGTTGCAGTACTTC CASSTDKGVLQYF
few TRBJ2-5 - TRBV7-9 TGTGCCAGCAGCTTATCAGGAATAGGAGAGACCCAGTACTTC CASSLSGIGETQYF
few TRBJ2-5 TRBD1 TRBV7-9 TGTGCCAGCAGCTTAAGGGGGCGCGATCCCCAAGAGACCCAGTACTTC CASSLRGRDPQETQYF
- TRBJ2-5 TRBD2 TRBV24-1 TGTGCCACCAGTGATTTGGGGACTAGCGGAGGGGAGACCCAGTACTTC CATSDLGTSGGETQYF
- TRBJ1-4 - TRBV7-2 TGTGCCAGCAGCTTAGACAGGAGTGAAAAACTGTTTTTT CASSLDRSEKLFF
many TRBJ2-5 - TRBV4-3 TGCGCCAGCAGCCAGCTAACAGGAGACCAAGAGACCCAGTACTTC CASSQLTGDQETQYF
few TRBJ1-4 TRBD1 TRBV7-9 TGTGCCAGCAGCCGTACAGGGGAGGCTGGGGAAAAACTGTTTTTT CASSRTGEAGEKLFF
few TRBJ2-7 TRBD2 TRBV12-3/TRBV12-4 TGTGCCAGCACCAGCACTAGCGGGAGCTCCTACGAGCAGTACTTC CASTSTSGSSYEQYF
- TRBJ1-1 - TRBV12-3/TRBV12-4 TGTGCCAGCAGTTTCGGGGGGGCGAACACTGAAGCTTTCTTT CASSFGGANTEAFF
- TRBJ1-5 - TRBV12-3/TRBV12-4 TGTGCCAGCAGTATAGCAGGGCCCAATCAGCCCCAGCATTTT CASSIAGPNQPQHF
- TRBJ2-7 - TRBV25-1 TGTGCCAGCAGTTCCGGGGCAGGGGAGCAGTACTTC CASSSGAGEQYF
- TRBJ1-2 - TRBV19 TGTGCCAGTAGTACTTATCGACCTTCCTATGGCTACACCTTC CASSTYRPSYGYTF
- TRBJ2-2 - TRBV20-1 TGCAGTGCTCCGGACAGGAACACCGGGGAGCTGTTTTTT CSAPDRNTGELFF
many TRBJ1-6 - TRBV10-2 TGCGCCAGCAGTGAGTCGGGCCAGGGTAGTTCACCCCTCCACTTT CASSESGQGSSPLHF
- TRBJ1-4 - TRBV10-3 TGTGCCACCCGGACACCGCCTAATGAAAAACTGTTTTTT CATRTPPNEKLFF
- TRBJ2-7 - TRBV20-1 TGCAGTGCTACTCCCGGGGCAGGGCGATCCTACGAGCAGTACTTC CSATPGAGRSYEQYF
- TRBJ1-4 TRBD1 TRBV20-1 TGCAGTGCTAGTGACAGGGGGGATGAAAAACTGTTTTTT CSASDRGDEKLFF
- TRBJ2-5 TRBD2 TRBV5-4 TGTGCCAGCAGCCAAGGATCAACTAGCGGGAGGGCCGGAGAGACCCAGTACTTC CASSQGSTSGRAGETQYF
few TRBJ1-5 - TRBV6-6 TGTGCCAGCAGATCTGATCGGAGGCATCAGCCCCAGCATTTT CASRSDRRHQPQHF
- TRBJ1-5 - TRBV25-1 TGTGCTAGGAGGGGGGCTGCCAATCAGCCCCAGCATTTT CARRGAANQPQHF
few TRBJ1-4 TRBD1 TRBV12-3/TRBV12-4 TGTGCCAGCGGGGACACAGGGGCTGGTGAAAAACTGTTTTTT CASGDTGAGEKLFF
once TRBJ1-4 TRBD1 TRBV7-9 TGTGCCAGCAGCTCCCCCGGGACAGGGGGATCAACTAATGAAAAACTGTTTTTT CASSSPGTGGSTNEKLFF
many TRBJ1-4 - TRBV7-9 TGTGCCAGCGGGGGTTATAATGAAAAACTGTTTTTT CASGGYNEKLFF
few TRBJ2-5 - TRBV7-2 TGTGCCAGCAGCCCGGATCTGTTGGCGAAAGAGACCCAGTACTTC CASSPDLLAKETQYF
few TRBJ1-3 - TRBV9 TGTGCCAGCACCACGACCGTGGGATCTGGAAACACCATATATTTT CASTTTVGSGNTIYF
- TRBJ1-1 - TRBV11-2 TGTGCCAGGGAAGCCACTGAAGCTTTCTTT CAREATEAFF
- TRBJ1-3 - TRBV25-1 TGTGCCAGCAGTGAAGGGGCTTGGGAAAACACCATATATTTT CASSEGAWENTIYF
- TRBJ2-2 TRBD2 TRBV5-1 TGCGCCAGCAGAGTACGTCCGGGAGGCCCCACCGGGGAGCTGTTTTTT CASRVRPGGPTGELFF
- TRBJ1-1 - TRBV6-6 TGTGCCAGCAGTGAAGTCATGGGGCTGTTGGCTTTCTTT CASSEVMGLLAFF
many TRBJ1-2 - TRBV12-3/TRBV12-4 TGTGCCAGCAGTTTGGCCTACAGGGATGGCTACACCTTC CASSLAYRDGYTF
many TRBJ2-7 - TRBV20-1 TGCAGTGCTAGGTGGGAGGTCTACGAGCAGTACTTC CSARWEVYEQYF
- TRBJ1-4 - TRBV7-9 TGTGCCAGCGGGCAGGGCAGTAATGAAAAACTGTTTTTT CASGQGSNEKLFF
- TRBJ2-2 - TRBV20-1 TGCAGTGCTAGAGATCAGCCGGCCGGGGAGCTGTTTTTT CSARDQPAGELFF
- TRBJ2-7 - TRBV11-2 TGTGCCAGCAGCTTAGATCAAAGCCAAGGGGCCTACGAGCAGTACTTC CASSLDQSQGAYEQYF
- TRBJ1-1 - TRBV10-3 TGTGCCAGCAGTTACCTGGTACGGCAGAACACTGAAGCTTTCTTT CASSYLVRQNTEAFF
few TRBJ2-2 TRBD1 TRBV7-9 TGTGCCAGCAGTAAGGAGACAGGGCTCACCGGGGAGCTGTTTTTT CASSKETGLTGELFF
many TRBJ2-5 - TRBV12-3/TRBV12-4 TGTGCCAGCACCGGCCTAGCGAGGGAGACCCAGTACTTC CASTGLARETQYF
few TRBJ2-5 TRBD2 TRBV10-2 TGCGCCAGCAGTGAGTCGGAGCGGGGGGCAGAGACCCAGTACTTC CASSESERGAETQYF
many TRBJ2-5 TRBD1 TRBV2 TGTGCCAGCAGACCCGGGACAGGGTTAGGAGAGACCCAGTACTTC CASRPGTGLGETQYF